These 20 T cell receptor beta chains originate from one sample sequenced in a study of beta chain features in type 1 diabetes. Sequenced material consisted of expressed TCRB transcripts (all of the isolated RNA was reverse transcribed). The method was immunoSEQ multiplex PCR; TCRdb's version includes in-frame clones alone and lacks a portion of them. The profile shows 350,000 or so clones, around a fifth of them singletons. The specimen was naive CD4+ T cells from blood. The receptors derive from a woman between 18 and 29 years old in good health.

The gene calls are TRBV6-5 and TRBJ2-7, with D unresolved. The CDR3 totals 15 residues. V was trimmed by 0 bases and J by 3 bases, leaving 12 bases between them. Germline CDR1 and CDR2: MNHEY and SVGAGI. CDR3 sequence reads: CASSYSVFGVYEQYF. CDR3 sequence (DNA): TGTGCCAGCAGTTACTCTGTCTTTGGAGTCTACGAGCAGTACTTC.

This clone turned up a few times. The J gene is TRBJ2-7, the V gene TRBV30, with D possibly matching TRBD1 (6 bases). The CDR3 covers 13 residues. Germline assignment: CDR1 GTSNPN and CDR2 SVGIG (reference sequence). The V end was cut by 5 bases, the J end by 6 bases, with 17 bases between. CDR3 nucleotides: TGTGCCTGGGAACAGGGCCTACGGGGCGAGCAGTACTTC. It is translated as CAWEQGLRGEQYF.

The chain recombines TRBV19 with TRBJ2-5; 7 nucleotides align to TRBD2. The CDR3 is made up of 14 amino acids. The trim removed 2 bases at V and 3 bases at J, leaving 3 bases unmatched. CDR1 is LNHDA, CDR2 SQIVND, per germline (reference sequence). DNA for the CDR3: TGTGCCAGTAGTATACCAGGGAGGGAAGAGACCCAGTACTTC. Translated: CASSIPGREETQYF.

This clone has just a few counts. V usage is TRBV30 and J usage is TRBJ2-1; 9 positions match TRBD1. J was trimmed by 15 bases and V by 0 bases; bases with no gene match: 6. In germline, CDR1 is GTSNPN, CDR2 SVGIG (reference sequence). This CDR3 contains 12 residues. CDR3 amino acids: CAWSVRGQGLFF. The CDR3 nucleotides read TGTGCCTGGAGTGTAAGGGGACAGGGCCTGTTCTTC.

This clone has only a few counts. J is TRBJ1-2 and V is TRBV7-9; D possibly corresponds to TRBD1 (5 bases). The germline V and J ends were trimmed by 5 bases and 1 base, with 14 bases remaining between them. Germline lookup yields CDR1 SEHNR and CDR2 FQNEAQ (reference sequence). The CDR3 totals 15 residues. The CDR3, as DNA: TGTGCCAGCAGCAAAGGGGTCCCTATTAACTATGGCTACACCTTC. Translated: CASSKGVPINYGYTF.

The V call is TRBV25-1, the J call TRBJ1-2, with D possibly being TRBD1 (6 bases). Germline V lookup: CDR1 MGHDK, CDR2 SYGVNS. The CDR3 extends over 11 amino acids. Trimming left V 10 bases short and J 7 bases short, with 13 bases between. The CDR3 protein is CATQRGGGYTF. CDR3 nucleotides: TGTGCCACCCAGAGGGGGGGTGGCTACACCTTC.

This clone was seen a handful of times. The chain employs TRBV7-9 and TRBJ2-5; D is unclear. Germline V lookup: CDR1 SEHNR, CDR2 FQNEAQ (reference sequence). This CDR3 has 12 amino acids. V was trimmed by 8 bases and J by 5 bases, leaving 12 bases between them. The CDR3 is CASGSARETQYF. CDR3 bases: TGTGCCAGCGGCAGCGCTAGGGAGACCCAGTACTTC.

This chain uses TRBV7-9 with TRBJ2-7; the D gene is possibly TRBD2 (5 bases). The CDR3 runs 14 residues. The V gene's germline CDR1 is SEHNR and CDR2 FQNEAQ (reference sequence). Trimming pared 0 bases from V and 8 bases from J, leaving 14 bases between. CDR3 nucleotides: TGTGCCAGCAGCTTAGCTCGGTCGGGGAGTAAGCAGTACTTC. This encodes CASSLARSGSKQYF.

This clone was seen more than once but under ten times. The rearrangement joins TRBV4-1 to TRBJ2-5, with 9 bases identical to TRBD2. Germline CDR1 and CDR2: MGHRA and YSYEKL. This CDR3 has 16 amino acids. V gave up 4 bases and J gave up 1 base; unmatched junction bases: 7. CDR3 protein: CASSLDSGGFQETQYF. CDR3 sequence (DNA): TGCGCCAGCAGCCTTGATAGCGGGGGCTTCCAAGAGACCCAGTACTTC.

The rearrangement links TRBV9 to TRBJ2-1, with 10 bases fitting TRBD2. Germline V lookup: CDR1 SGDLS, CDR2 YYNGEE. The ends lost 0 bases at V and 10 bases at J; junction bases unmatched: 10. The CDR3 loop spans 16 amino acids. As DNA, the CDR3 is TGTGCCAGCAGCGTAGGGCCCGCCGGGACTAGCGACGAGCAGTTCTTC. Residues: CASSVGPAGTSDEQFF.

The rearrangement joins TRBV6-5 to TRBJ1-5, with D perhaps TRBD1 (6 bases). The germline CDR1 and CDR2 sequences are MNHEY and SVGAGI. The CDR3 is made up of 14 amino acids. V was shortened by 4 bases and J by 3 bases, with 10 bases between the two germline ends. CDR3: CASSSPGANQPQHF. CDR3 sequence (DNA): TGTGCCAGCAGTTCCCCAGGGGCCAATCAGCCCCAGCATTTT.

This sequence joins TRBV7-6 and TRBJ2-5; weak D call: TRBD1 (5 bases). The germline V and J ends were trimmed by 5 bases and 1 base, with 14 bases remaining between them. The CDR3 runs to 15 residues. Germline V gene data show CDR1 as SGHVS and CDR2 as FNYEAQ. The CDR3 nucleotides are TGTGCCAGCAGCCAGGAAGGGGCAGCCCAAGAGACCCAGTACTTC. Translation gives CASSQEGAAQETQYF. Looking up the rest from reference TRBV7-6 and TRBJ2-5 gives the full variable domain: GAGVSQSPRYKVTKRGQDVALRCDPISGHVSLYWYRQALGQGPEFLTYFNYEAQQDKSGLPNDRFSAERPEGSISTLTIQRTEQRDSAMYRCASSQEGAAQETQYFGPGTRLLVL.

The chain uses TRBV4-3 and TRBJ2-1, with D maybe TRBD1 (5 bases). The CDR3 covers 15 residues. The germline V gene encodes CDR1 LGHNA and CDR2 YSLEER. The V end lost 4 bases, the J end lost 2 bases, and 12 bases lay between the germline ends. CDR3 amino acids: CASSLADTTYNEQFF. The CDR3 nucleotides are TGCGCCAGCAGCCTGGCGGACACGACCTACAATGAGCAGTTCTTC.

The chain combines TRBV6-5 with TRBJ1-2, with TRBD1 matching 8 bases. This CDR3 contains 14 residues. The J segment lost 4 bases and the V segment lost 0 bases, leaving 1 base of the junction unmatched. Germline loops: CDR1 MNHEY, CDR2 SVGAGI. In DNA form, the CDR3 reads TGTGCCAGCAGTTACTCACAGGGGGTCTATGGCTACACCTTC. It specifies CASSYSQGVYGYTF.

This clone was counted between two and nine times. V is TRBV5-5 and J is TRBJ2-1, with a tentative D call TRBD2 (6 bases). The CDR3 consists of 17 residues. Between the trimmed V and J ends, which lost 0 bases and 0 bases, there was a span of 13 bases. Germline V lookup: CDR1 SGHKS, CDR2 YYEKEE (reference sequence). The CDR3 region is CASSLAGGTSSYNEQFF. For the CDR3, the DNA is TGTGCCAGCAGCTTGGCGGGCGGGACGAGCTCCTACAATGAGCAGTTCTTC.

This clone came up a few times. The chain employs TRBV30 and TRBJ2-2; TRBD2 aligns across 10 bases. The CDR3 is made up of 17 amino acids. Germline V gene data show CDR1 as GTSNPN and CDR2 as SVGIG (reference sequence). Trimming at V came to 0 bases and at J to 4 bases, leaving 8 bases not matched to a gene. Here the CDR3 reads CAWSVQPTSGFTGELFF. CDR3 DNA: TGTGCCTGGAGTGTACAGCCGACTAGCGGGTTCACCGGGGAGCTGTTTTTT.

The chain has TRBV7-2 and TRBJ1-5, with D possibly TRBD1 on 5 matching bases. V gave up 1 base and J gave up 6 bases, with 13 bases separating them. CDR3 length: 15 amino acids. Looked up from germline, CDR1 is SGHTA and CDR2 is FQGNSA. CDR3 in DNA: TGTGCCAGCAGCTTAGGCCGGCAGGGTGGTCAGCCCCAGCATTTT. It is translated as CASSLGRQGGQPQHF.

This clone was picked up a small number of times. The rearrangement uses TRBV9 and TRBJ2-3; 8 nucleotides agree with TRBD2. The CDR3 totals 15 residues. Trimming removed 1 base from V and 1 base from J; junction bases left unmatched: 2. Germline CDR1 reads SGDLS; CDR2 reads YYNGEE. CDR3 sequence: CASSVSGGGTDTQYF. The CDR3 DNA sequence: TGTGCCAGCAGCGTAAGCGGGGGTGGCACAGATACGCAGTATTTT.

This chain connects TRBV30 to TRBJ1-5; 8 bases are a match to TRBD1. Germline trimming cut 4 bases from V and 7 bases from J; bases unmatched to any gene: 6. Germline loops: CDR1 GTSNPN, CDR2 SVGIG (reference sequence). CDR3 length: 13 residues. DNA for the CDR3: TGTGCCTGGAATTCAGGGGGCCGGCAGCCCCAGCATTTT. Amino acid sequence: CAWNSGGRQPQHF. Drawing the rest from reference TRBV30 and TRBJ1-5, the complete variable domain is SQTIHQWPATLVQPVGSPLSLECTVEGTSNPNLYWYRQAAGRGLQLLFYSVGIGQISSEVPQNLSASRPQDRQFILSSKKLLLSDSGFYLCAWNSGGRQPQHFGDGTRLSIL.

This chain links TRBV5-4 with TRBJ2-5; 8 bases match TRBD2. The CDR3 is 16 residues long. Trimming took 1 base from V and 0 from J; bases not matched to a gene: 5. Germline assignment: CDR1 SGHNT and CDR2 YYREEE (reference sequence). DNA for the CDR3: TGTGCCAGCAGCTTGCCCCAGCGGGGGCACCAAGAGACCCAGTACTTC. Translated, it gives CASSLPQRGHQETQYF.